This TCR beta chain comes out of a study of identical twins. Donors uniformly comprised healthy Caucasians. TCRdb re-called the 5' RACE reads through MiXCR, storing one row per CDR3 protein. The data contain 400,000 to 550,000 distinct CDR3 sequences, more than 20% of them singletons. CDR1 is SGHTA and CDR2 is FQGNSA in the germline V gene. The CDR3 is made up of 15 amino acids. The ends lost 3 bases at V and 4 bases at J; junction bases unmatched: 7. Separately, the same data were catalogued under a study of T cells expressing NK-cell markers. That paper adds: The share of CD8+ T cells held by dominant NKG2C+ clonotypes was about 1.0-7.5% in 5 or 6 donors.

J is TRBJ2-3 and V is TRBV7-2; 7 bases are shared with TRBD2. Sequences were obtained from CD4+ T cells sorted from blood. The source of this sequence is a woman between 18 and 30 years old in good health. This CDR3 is CASSLRSGESDTQYF. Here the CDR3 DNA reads TGTGCCAGCAGCTTGAGGAGCGGGGAGTCAGATACGCAGTATTTT.